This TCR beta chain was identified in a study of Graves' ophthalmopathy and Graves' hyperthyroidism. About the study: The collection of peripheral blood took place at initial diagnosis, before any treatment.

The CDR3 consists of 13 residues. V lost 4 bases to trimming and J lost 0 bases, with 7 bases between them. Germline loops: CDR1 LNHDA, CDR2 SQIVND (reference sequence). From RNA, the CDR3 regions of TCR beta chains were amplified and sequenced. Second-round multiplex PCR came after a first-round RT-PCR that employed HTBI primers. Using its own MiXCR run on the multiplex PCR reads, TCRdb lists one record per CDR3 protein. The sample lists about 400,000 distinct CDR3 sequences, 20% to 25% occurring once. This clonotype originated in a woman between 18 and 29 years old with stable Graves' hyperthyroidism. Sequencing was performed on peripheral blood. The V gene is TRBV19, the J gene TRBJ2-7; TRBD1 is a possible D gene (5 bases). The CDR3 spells CASSRGYSYEQYF. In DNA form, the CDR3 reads TGTGCCAGTAGTAGGGGCTACTCCTACGAGCAGTACTTC.